A selection of T cell receptor beta chains follows, all from one sample in a study of T cells in localized non-small cell lung cancer. Method: immunoSEQ multiplex PCR; TCRdb's copy keeps in-frame clones and lacks some. The sample has about 33,000 clones, roughly 90% seen once. Sequenced here: peripheral blood, sampled before any cancer treatment. Source of these receptors: a man aged 35 to 69 with stage I lung adenocarcinoma. Each CDR3 is given with its conserved first and last residue. The D gene is left open where the match is weak. Some rows mark clone size as missing; the rest say once, few, many or name a class of expanded clone.

NA	TRBV19	NA	TRBJ1-2	CASISGAGGYLGYTF	TGTGCCAGTATCTCGGGTGCCGGGGGCTATCTTGGCTACACCTTC
NA	TRBV18	NA	TRBJ1-6	CASSPSTARNSPLHF	TGTGCCAGCTCACCCTCGACAGCACGAAATTCACCCCTCCACTTT
NA	TRBV9	NA	TRBJ2-1	CASSVGQYNEQFF	TGTGCCAGCAGCGTAGGGCAGTACAATGAGCAGTTCTTC
TRBD1	TRBV5-4	NA	TRBJ1-2	CASSLVAGGVYGYTF	TGTGCCAGCAGCTTGGTAGCAGGGGGGGTCTATGGCTACACCTTC
NA	TRBV7-8	NA	TRBJ2-7	CASSRQGTRLNRDEQYF	TGTGCCAGCAGCCGGCAAGGGACACGCCTTAACAGGGACGAGCAGTACTTC
NA	TRBV5-6	NA	TRBJ2-1	CASSSGLSSYNEQFF	TGTGCCAGCAGCTCAGGCTTAAGCTCCTACAATGAGCAGTTCTTC
NA	TRBV10-3	NA	TRBJ2-3	CAISESWGQNTDTQYF	TGTGCCATCAGTGAGTCGTGGGGGCAGAACACAGATACGCAGTATTTT
NA	TRBV27	NA	TRBJ2-6	CASSFSSGANVLTF	TGTGCCAGCAGTTTCAGCTCTGGGGCCAACGTCCTGACTTTC
TRBD1	TRBV11-2	once	TRBJ1-1	CASSSLRKLDRDTEAFF	TGTGCCAGCAGCTCCCTACGCAAGCTGGACAGGGACACTGAAGCTTTCTTT
NA	TRBV27	NA	TRBJ2-6	CASSPPGANVLTF	TGTGCCAGCAGTCCCCCTGGGGCCAACGTCCTGACTTTC
TRBD1	TRBV4-2	NA	TRBJ2-3	CASSRRGQGTLDTQYF	TGTGCCAGCAGTAGGCGAGGACAGGGCACGTTAGATACGCAGTATTTT
TRBD1	TRBV5-8	NA	TRBJ1-1	CASSSGQGNTEAFF	TGTGCCAGCAGCTCGGGACAGGGGAACACTGAAGCTTTCTTT
TRBD1	TRBV7-2	NA	TRBJ1-5	CASKRDSQNQPQHF	TGTGCCAGCAAAAGGGACAGTCAGAATCAGCCCCAGCATTTT
NA	TRBV5-1	NA	TRBJ1-2	CASSLSVGGGYTF	TGCGCCAGCAGCTTGTCGGTTGGGGGTGGCTACACCTTC
TRBD1	TRBV19	NA	TRBJ2-2	CASSVNRGSGELFF	TGTGCCAGTAGTGTGAACAGGGGTAGTGGGGAGCTGTTTTTT
NA	TRBV14	NA	TRBJ2-5	CASSQRQALETQYF	TGTGCCAGCAGCCAACGACAGGCACTGGAGACCCAGTACTTC
NA	TRBV7-8	once	TRBJ1-3	CASSVSNVGNTIYF	TGTGCCAGCAGCGTCTCTAACGTGGGTAACACCATATATTTT
TRBD2	TRBV5-1	NA	TRBJ2-5	CASSVAGGTETQYF	TGCGCCAGCAGCGTAGCGGGGGGGACGGAGACCCAGTACTTC
NA	TRBV5-5	NA	TRBJ2-1	CASSPLAGRFYNEQFF	TGTGCCAGCAGCCCCTTGGCGGGGAGGTTCTACAATGAGCAGTTCTTC
NA	TRBV29-1	few	TRBJ1-1	CSGQTRMNTEAFF	TGCAGCGGACAGACACGGATGAACACTGAAGCTTTCTTT
NA	TRBV10-3	NA	TRBJ1-1	CAITRGSANTEAFF	TGTGCCATCACCCGGGGGTCGGCGAACACTGAAGCTTTCTTT
NA	TRBV25-1	NA	TRBJ1-5	CASGPGTLNQPQHF	TGTGCCAGCGGCCCCGGGACCCTTAATCAGCCCCAGCATTTT
TRBD1	TRBV5-1	NA	TRBJ2-1	CASSESGTDYNEQFF	TGCGCCAGCAGCGAGTCGGGGACAGACTACAATGAGCAGTTCTTC
TRBD1	TRBV30	NA	TRBJ1-1	CAWSEGTGGVNTEAFF	TGTGCCTGGAGTGAAGGGACAGGGGGAGTGAACACTGAAGCTTTCTTT
TRBD2	TRBV5-4	NA	TRBJ2-1	CASRTGGGAYNEQFF	TGTGCCAGCAGGACTGGCGGGGGGGCCTACAATGAGCAGTTCTTC
NA	TRBV10-1	few	TRBJ2-2	CASSFSEAGELFF	TGCGCCAGCAGCTTCTCAGAAGCCGGGGAGCTGTTTTTT
TRBD2	TRBV7-2	NA	TRBJ2-5	CASSLASGGRETQYF	TGTGCCAGCAGCTTAGCTTCGGGGGGGCGGGAGACCCAGTACTTC
NA	TRBV5-6	NA	TRBJ1-3	CASSARGEKPSGNTIYF	TGTGCCAGCAGCGCACGTGGTGAGAAGCCCTCTGGAAACACCATATATTTT
NA	TRBV19	NA	TRBJ1-1	CASINSRYAEAFF	TGTGCCAGTATTAACAGTAGATACGCTGAAGCTTTCTTT
TRBD1	TRBV5-4	NA	TRBJ1-1	CASSSDRQGRTFF	TGTGCCAGCAGCTCCGACAGACAGGGGAGAACTTTCTTT
NA	TRBV18	NA	TRBJ1-1	CASSPDPKGNTEAFF	TGTGCCAGCTCACCCGACCCCAAGGGGAACACTGAAGCTTTCTTT
NA	TRBV10-1	NA	TRBJ1-1	CASSVSPQGGIAFF	TGCGCCAGCAGTGTTAGCCCCCAAGGGGGTATAGCTTTCTTT
TRBD1	TRBV5-1	NA	TRBJ1-2	CASSLPGQGPHGYTF	TGCGCCAGCAGCCTTCCGGGACAGGGCCCACATGGCTACACCTTC
NA	TRBV9	NA	TRBJ2-7	CASSVSTGGYEQYF	TGTGCCAGCAGCGTAAGTACCGGGGGCTACGAGCAGTACTTC
NA	TRBV5-6	NA	TRBJ1-1	CASSLTFMNTEAFF	TGTGCCAGCAGCTTGACATTTATGAACACTGAAGCTTTCTTT